This T cell receptor beta chain comes out of a study of early T cells in non-severe SARS-CoV-2 infection. TCRdb reprocessed the 5' RACE reads via MiXCR and lists one record per CDR3 protein. This table has under 50,000 distinct CDR3 sequences, 4% to 5% appearing once. Trimming left V 3 bases short and J 2 bases short, with 15 bases between. This CDR3 region has 16 residues. Germline loops: CDR1 SEHNR, CDR2 FQNEAQ (reference sequence). Sequencing was performed on whole blood. The chain has TRBV7-9 and TRBJ2-3; no clear D. This sequence was found in an adult who was a healthcare worker with PCR-confirmed SARS-CoV-2 infection or an uninfected control (not recorded which). The CDR3, as DNA: TGTGCCAGCAGCTTGGGCAGGCTTGAGCCCACAGATACGCAGTATTTT. Protein sequence: CASSLGRLEPTDTQYF.